This TCR beta chain was recorded in a study of CD4+ T cells in melanoma. Method: immunoSEQ multiplex PCR; TCRdb's copy keeps in-frame clones and lacks some. The table shows 50,000 to 60,000 clones, with 60% to 75% occurring only once. The germline V gene encodes CDR1 SEHNR and CDR2 FQNEAQ (reference sequence). V was pared by 3 bases and J by 1 base, with 11 bases between. The CDR3 is 15 residues long. The specimen sequenced was tumor tissue. The TCR comes from a human donor with melanoma. The chain is built from TRBV7-9 and TRBJ2-3; tentatively, D is TRBD2 (6 bases). The chain's CDR3 is CASSFRASGTDTQYF. For the CDR3, the DNA is TGTGCCAGCAGCTTTCGGGCTAGCGGCACAGATACGCAGTATTTT.